This paragraph reports one TCR beta chain. Germline V gives CDR1 SGHVS, CDR2 FQNEAQ. V was clipped by 3 bases and J by 4 bases; unmatched bases: 5. This CDR3 is 16 amino acids long. Authors' analysis steps: Estimates of nucleated cell counts were drawn from the amplification of reference gene primers. Generated by immunoSEQ multiplex PCR, the TCRdb table keeps only in-frame clones and is missing some. That table supplies the V and J calls and clone size; D and trimming were determined from the DNA. The table has 150,000 to 180,000 clones, around 80% seen once. These data belong to a study of blood T cell repertoires in COVID-19. On the study more broadly: Italy, Spain and the United States were the sources of the convalescent and acute COVID-19 samples. T cells, B-cell-depleted T cells, or PBMCs supplied cDNA or gDNA.

The sequence was obtained from a man in his 60s with acute or convalescent COVID-19. Material: peripheral blood. The V call is TRBV7-8, the J call TRBJ1-6; TRBD1 matches 8 bases. The DNA for the CDR3 is TGTGCCAGCAGCTTTGACTGGACAGGGTATAATTCACCCCTCCACTTT. The encoded protein is CASSFDWTGYNSPLHF.